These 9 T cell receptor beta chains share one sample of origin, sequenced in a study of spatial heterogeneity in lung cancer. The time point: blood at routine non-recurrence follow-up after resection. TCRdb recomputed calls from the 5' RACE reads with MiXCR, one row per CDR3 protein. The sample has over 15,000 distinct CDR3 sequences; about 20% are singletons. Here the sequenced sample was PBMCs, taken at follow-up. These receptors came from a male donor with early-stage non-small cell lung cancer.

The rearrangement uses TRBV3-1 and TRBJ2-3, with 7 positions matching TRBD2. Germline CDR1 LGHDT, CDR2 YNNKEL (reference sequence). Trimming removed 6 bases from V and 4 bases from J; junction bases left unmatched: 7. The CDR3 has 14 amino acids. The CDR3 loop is CASRDTSAADTQYF. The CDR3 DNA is TGTGCCAGCAGAGACACTAGCGCGGCAGATACGCAGTATTTT.

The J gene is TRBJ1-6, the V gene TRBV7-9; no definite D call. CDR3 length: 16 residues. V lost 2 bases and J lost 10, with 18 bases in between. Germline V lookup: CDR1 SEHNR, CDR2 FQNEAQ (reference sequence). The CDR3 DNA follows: TGTGCCAGCAGCTTACATCTTGGGCCCCTTTTCTCACCCCTCCACTTT. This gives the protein CASSLHLGPLFSPLHF.

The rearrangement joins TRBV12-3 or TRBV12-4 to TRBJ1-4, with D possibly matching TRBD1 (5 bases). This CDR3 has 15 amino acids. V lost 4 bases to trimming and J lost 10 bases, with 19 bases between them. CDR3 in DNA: TGTGCCAGCAGTTCTTCCAGGCAGGGCCGGGGAAAACTGTTTTTT. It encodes CASSSSRQGRGKLFF.

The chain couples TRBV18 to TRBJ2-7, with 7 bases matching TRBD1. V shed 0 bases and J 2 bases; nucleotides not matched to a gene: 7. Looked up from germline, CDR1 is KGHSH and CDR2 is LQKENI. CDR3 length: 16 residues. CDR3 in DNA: TGTGCCAGCTCACCACCGGGGACAGCCCAGACCTACGAGCAGTACTTC. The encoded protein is CASSPPGTAQTYEQYF.

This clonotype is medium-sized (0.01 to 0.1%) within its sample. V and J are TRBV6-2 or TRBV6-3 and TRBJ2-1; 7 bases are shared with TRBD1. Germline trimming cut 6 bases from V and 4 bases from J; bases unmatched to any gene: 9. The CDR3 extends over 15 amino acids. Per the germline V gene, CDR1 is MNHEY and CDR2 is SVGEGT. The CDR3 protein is CASSIQGTQYNEQFF. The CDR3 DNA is TGTGCCAGCAGCATACAGGGGACCCAATACAATGAGCAGTTCTTC.

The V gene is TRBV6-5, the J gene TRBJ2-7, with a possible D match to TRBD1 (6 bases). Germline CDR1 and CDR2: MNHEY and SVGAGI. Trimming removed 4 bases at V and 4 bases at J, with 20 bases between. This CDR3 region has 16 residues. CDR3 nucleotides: TGTGCCAGCAGTTCTCTCGGACAGTCCAAGGAGTACGAGCAGTACTTC. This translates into CASSSLGQSKEYEQYF.

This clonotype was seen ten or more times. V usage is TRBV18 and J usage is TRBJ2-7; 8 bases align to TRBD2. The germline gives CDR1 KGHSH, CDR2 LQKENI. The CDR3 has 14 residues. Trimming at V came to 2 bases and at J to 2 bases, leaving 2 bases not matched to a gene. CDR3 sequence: CASSPEGLAYEQYF. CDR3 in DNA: TGTGCCAGCTCACCAGAGGGACTAGCCTACGAGCAGTACTTC.

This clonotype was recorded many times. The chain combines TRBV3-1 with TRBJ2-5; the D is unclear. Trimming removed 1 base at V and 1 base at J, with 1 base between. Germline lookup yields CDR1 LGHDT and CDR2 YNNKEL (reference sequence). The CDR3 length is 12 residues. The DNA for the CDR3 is TGTGCCAGCAGCCAAGTCCAAGAGACCCAGTACTTC. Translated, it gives CASSQVQETQYF.

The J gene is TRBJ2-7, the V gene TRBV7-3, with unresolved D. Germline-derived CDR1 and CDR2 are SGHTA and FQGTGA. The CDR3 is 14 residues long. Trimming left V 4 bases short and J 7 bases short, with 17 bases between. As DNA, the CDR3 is TGTGCCAGCAGCTACGCTCATGGGGTGGGAGAGCAGTACTTC. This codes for CASSYAHGVGEQYF.